A selection of T cell receptor beta chains follows, all from one sample in a study of spatial heterogeneity in lung cancer. A single record per CDR3 protein comes from TCRdb applying MiXCR to the 5' RACE reads. The profile shows 110,000 or so distinct CDR3 sequences, less than 14% of them singletons. The input for sequencing was PBMCs, taken at follow-up. The source is a female donor with early-stage non-small cell lung cancer. Both conserved end residues are part of each CDR3. Fields, in order: J gene, V gene, CDR3 protein.

TRBJ1-5 TRBV5-8 CASSSGQGSSNQPQHF
TRBJ2-3 TRBV20-1 CSARVLAESQITQYF
TRBJ2-7 TRBV20-1 CSARSTTSGSYEQYF
TRBJ2-7 TRBV6-2/TRBV6-3 CASKTGPPPYEQYF
TRBJ1-1 TRBV28 CASSSWQGGTEAFF
TRBJ2-5 TRBV9 CASSGGQIQETQYF
TRBJ2-5 TRBV12-3/TRBV12-4 CASTKGRQGDRKNQETQYF
TRBJ2-7 TRBV10-3 CAIRDTGTGIHEQYF
TRBJ2-5 TRBV27 CASSKLGTEETQYF
TRBJ2-1 TRBV5-4 CASSPDSGRADNEQFF
TRBJ1-1 TRBV5-4 CASSRTGMELDEAFF
TRBJ1-2 TRBV29-1 CSVGDGLGYTF
TRBJ1-1 TRBV9 CASSVVQAGNTEAFF
TRBJ2-5 TRBV30 CAWGTSGRETQYF
TRBJ2-1 TRBV27 CASSFLTSGRYNEQFF
TRBJ2-7 TRBV7-2 CASSRRSGPSYEQYF
TRBJ2-1 TRBV29-1 CSVEGGRRYEQFF
TRBJ1-1 TRBV28 CASRLDRGGTEAFF
TRBJ2-3 TRBV5-1 CASSLSPGLRTDTQYF
TRBJ2-1 TRBV24-1 CATSDLTDSGEFF
TRBJ1-2 TRBV5-6 CASSLDRSPGYTF
TRBJ1-5 TRBV5-6 CASSWERAQPQHF
TRBJ2-5 TRBV11-2 CASSQNPANRAQETQYF
TRBJ2-5 TRBV5-1 CASSEPGGTQYF
TRBJ1-2 TRBV6-2/TRBV6-3 CASSYLDRGYGYTF
TRBJ1-4 TRBV2 CASSPGHPNEKLFF
TRBJ2-1 TRBV29-1 CSGSGTSGYNEQFF
TRBJ1-1 TRBV11-2 CASRVSSSNTEAFF
TRBJ1-4 TRBV6-5 CASRPPGGGEKLFF
TRBJ2-5 TRBV6-1 CASSAQQETQYF
TRBJ2-4 TRBV10-3 CAISQGVKTIQYF
TRBJ2-6 TRBV6-5 CASTRTGSSSGANVLTF
TRBJ2-3 TRBV5-1 CASSLEKGSDTQYF
TRBJ2-7 TRBV24-1 CATSETGKPYEQYF
TRBJ2-1 TRBV5-1 CASSLAGTHSYPFF
TRBJ1-1 TRBV5-6 CASSFLTMSTEAFF
TRBJ1-5 TRBV6-1 CASSRDRSNQPQHF
TRBJ1-1 TRBV18 CASSAGTNTEAFF
TRBJ2-3 TRBV12-3/TRBV12-4 CASKLGLLSTDTQYF
TRBJ2-1 TRBV7-9 CASSPGRRSYNEQFF
TRBJ2-1 TRBV7-9 CASSLGTSGSDEQFF
TRBJ1-1 TRBV5-1 CASSHLDMNTEAFF
TRBJ2-2 TRBV12-3/TRBV12-4 CASGVHRDTGELFF
TRBJ1-2 TRBV29-1 CSGWTNYGYTF
TRBJ1-3 TRBV28 CASRAQGNGNTIYF
TRBJ2-1 TRBV3-1 CASSQLASPLNEQFF
TRBJ1-5 TRBV6-5 CASSTTGNQPQHF
TRBJ1-1 TRBV20-1 CSAREGQLMNTEAFF